The rows below give T cell receptor beta chains drawn from one sample of a study of blood T cell repertoires in COVID-19. Sequenced by immunoSEQ multiplex PCR; TCRdb stores in-frame clones only, minus some. The data contain hundreds of thousands of clones, about 89% of them singletons. Sequencing was performed on peripheral blood. Receptors originate from a woman in her 30s with acute or convalescent COVID-19. The CDR3 runs from the conserved cysteine through the conserved F or W. Fields, in order: J gene, clone size, D gene, V gene, CDR3 DNA, CDR3 protein. The D gene is left open where the match is weak. The size of a clone is reported for some rows only, either as once, few or many, or as a class for expanded clones.

j_call: TRBJ2-1
clone_size: -
d_call: -
v_call: TRBV5-1
cdr3_nt: TGCGCCAGCAGCTCCTCTGGGCCGTACAATGAGCAGTTCTTC
cdr3_aa: CASSSSGPYNEQFF

j_call: TRBJ1-5
clone_size: -
d_call: TRBD1
v_call: TRBV5-6
cdr3_nt: TGTGCCAGCAGCACCGGACAGGGGTATAGCAATCAGCCCCAGCATTTT
cdr3_aa: CASSTGQGYSNQPQHF

j_call: TRBJ1-6
clone_size: few
d_call: -
v_call: TRBV28
cdr3_nt: TGTGCCAGCAGTTTAATTGGAGCGGCAACCCTCCACTTT
cdr3_aa: CASSLIGAATLHF

j_call: TRBJ2-3
clone_size: -
d_call: TRBD2
v_call: TRBV7-3
cdr3_nt: TGTGCCAGCAGCTCGCGGGGGGGCGGCACAGATACGCAGTATTTT
cdr3_aa: CASSSRGGGTDTQYF

j_call: TRBJ2-2
clone_size: -
d_call: -
v_call: TRBV19
cdr3_nt: TGTGCCAGTAGTATAAGTTGTTCCTCCTGCGGGGACACCGGGGAGCTGTTTTTT
cdr3_aa: CASSISCSSCGDTGELFF

j_call: TRBJ2-7
clone_size: -
d_call: -
v_call: TRBV3-1/TRBV3-2
cdr3_nt: TGTGCCAGCAGTGCGGGACAGTTCTACGAGCAGTACTTC
cdr3_aa: CASSAGQFYEQYF

j_call: TRBJ2-5
clone_size: -
d_call: -
v_call: TRBV20-1
cdr3_nt: TGCAGTGCTAGACAGCGAGAGACCCAGTACTTC
cdr3_aa: CSARQRETQYF

j_call: TRBJ1-1
clone_size: -
d_call: -
v_call: TRBV2
cdr3_nt: TGTGCCAGCAGTACGGGATCCGGGAGGGGCACTGAAGCTTTCTTT
cdr3_aa: CASSTGSGRGTEAFF

j_call: TRBJ1-3
clone_size: -
d_call: -
v_call: TRBV6-5
cdr3_nt: TGTGCCAGCAGTTATGCGGGGGCGGATGGAAACACCATATATTTT
cdr3_aa: CASSYAGADGNTIYF

j_call: TRBJ2-1
clone_size: -
d_call: -
v_call: TRBV4-1
cdr3_nt: TGCGCCAGCAGCCAACGGACGGGGGATGAGCAGTTCTTC
cdr3_aa: CASSQRTGDEQFF

j_call: TRBJ2-6
clone_size: -
d_call: -
v_call: TRBV2
cdr3_nt: TGTGCCAGCAGTGTCGTCTCTGGGGCCAACGTCCTGACTTTC
cdr3_aa: CASSVVSGANVLTF

j_call: TRBJ1-1
clone_size: -
d_call: TRBD1
v_call: TRBV28
cdr3_nt: TGTGCCAGCAGTTTATCGCACAGGGGGCTGTTTAGGACTGAAGCTTTCTTT
cdr3_aa: CASSLSHRGLFRTEAFF

j_call: TRBJ2-2
clone_size: -
d_call: -
v_call: TRBV2
cdr3_nt: TGTGCCAGCAGCCAACGAACAGGTCGTGCCACCGGGGAGCTGTTTTTT
cdr3_aa: CASSQRTGRATGELFF

j_call: TRBJ2-1
clone_size: -
d_call: TRBD2
v_call: TRBV10-3
cdr3_nt: TGTGCCATCAGCCCGGGACTAGCGGGGGGAGGTAAGCACAATGAGCAGTTCTTC
cdr3_aa: CAISPGLAGGGKHNEQFF

j_call: TRBJ1-1
clone_size: few
d_call: -
v_call: TRBV19
cdr3_nt: TGTGCCAGTAGTACAATCAGGTCTGAAGCTTTCTTT
cdr3_aa: CASSTIRSEAFF

j_call: TRBJ2-7
clone_size: -
d_call: -
v_call: TRBV5-6
cdr3_nt: TGTGCCAGCAGCTTGGCGGGGGAGTCCTACGAGCAGTACTTC
cdr3_aa: CASSLAGESYEQYF

j_call: TRBJ1-5
clone_size: -
d_call: TRBD1
v_call: TRBV4-1
cdr3_nt: TGCGCCAGCAGCCAATATGGAGGGGGCATCAATCAGCCCCAGCATTTT
cdr3_aa: CASSQYGGGINQPQHF

j_call: TRBJ1-6
clone_size: once
d_call: -
v_call: TRBV5-6
cdr3_nt: TGTGCCAGCAGCTTGGGCCGGGACATACCTTTCCCAAATTCACCCCTCCACTTT
cdr3_aa: CASSLGRDIPFPNSPLHF